One and the same sample provided the 27 T cell receptor beta chains below, sequenced in a study of T cell responses to AZD1222 COVID-19 vaccine (dated by TCRdb to the early 2020s). Sample time point, as interpreted from the label and publication: about 28 days (+/-7) after the second vaccine dose. Taken with the paper, the label for treatment or condition translates to: meningococcal conjugate vaccine given as trial control. Library preparation employed the immunoSEQ multiplex PCR assay. This immuneACCESS table, as held by TCRdb, lists in-frame sequences with V and J called but not all clones. Of the missing ones, under half trace to an unresolved V gene in checked studies; the others have no known cause. The sample records 140,000 or so clones, 88% of which are singletons. The ten largest clones add up to 5% to 5.5% of the sample. The specimen comprised peripheral blood, sampled 28 days after the second dose of the MenACWY control vaccine. The receptors originated from an adult who received the MenACWY meningococcal vaccine as a control.

The genes are TRBV24-1 and TRBJ2-1; 10 nucleotides match TRBD2. After removal of 4 bases from V and 0 bases from J, the junction contained 8 bases not matched to a gene. Germline CDR1 reads KGHDR; CDR2 reads SFDVKD. The CDR3 consists of 18 residues. The CDR3 coding sequence is TGTGCCACCAGTGACCGGAGCGGGAGGGGGAGCTCCTACAATGAGCAGTTCTTC. Its protein product is CATSDRSGRGSSYNEQFF.

This rearrangement joins TRBV28 to TRBJ1-1; 9 nucleotides line up with TRBD1. Germline V gene data show CDR1 as MDHEN and CDR2 as SYDVKM. V gave up 6 bases and J gave up 3 bases; unmatched junction bases: 5. The CDR3 is made up of 14 amino acids. The CDR3 DNA sequence: TGTGCCAGCAGAACAGGGGGCCCACACACTGAAGCTTTCTTT. It specifies CASRTGGPHTEAFF. The full variable domain, completed using reference TRBV28 and TRBJ1-1, is DVKVTQSSRYLVKRTGEKVFLECVQDMDHENMFWYRQDPGLGLRLIYFSYDVKMKEKGDIPEGYSVSREKKERFSLILESASTNQTSMYLCASRTGGPHTEAFFGQGTRLTVV.

The genes are TRBV4-2 and TRBJ1-5, with TRBD1 as a possible D gene (5 bases). V was pared by 0 bases and J by 6 bases, with 12 bases between. CDR1 LGHNA and CDR2 YNFKEQ come from the germline V gene. The CDR3 covers 15 residues. The CDR3, as DNA: TGTGCCAGCAGCCAAGAGGAGGGGTTCACTCAGCCCCAGCATTTT. Protein: CASSQEEGFTQPQHF.

This clone came up many times. The CDR3 nucleotides read TGTGCCAGCAGTCCCCGCGCGGGGGGAAGTAGCAATCAGCCCCAGCATTTT. The encoded protein is CASSPRAGGSSNQPQHF. This sequence joins TRBV27 and TRBJ1-5, with a tentative D call TRBD1 (5 bases). The V end lost 5 bases, the J end lost 0 bases, and 17 bases lay between the germline ends. The CDR3 has 17 amino acids. Germline V gene data show CDR1 as MNHEY and CDR2 as SMNVEV (reference sequence).

The chain carries TRBV9 and TRBJ1-1, with D hard to call. Germline CDR1 SGDLS, CDR2 YYNGEE. Trimming stripped 0 bases from V and 1 base from J, with 7 bases between. The CDR3 length is 14 residues. This CDR3 reads CASSVAGRNTEAFF. The CDR3 region has the DNA TGTGCCAGCAGCGTAGCGGGGAGGAACACTGAAGCTTTCTTT.

This chain joins TRBV9 and TRBJ1-2, with a tentative D call TRBD1 (6 bases). CDR3 length: 14 amino acids. The germline V and J ends were trimmed by 3 bases and 3 bases, with 12 bases remaining between them. From germline, CDR1 is SGDLS and CDR2 YYNGEE. CDR3 sequence reads: CASSEGGSDYGYTF. Written as DNA, the CDR3 is TGTGCCAGCAGCGAAGGGGGATCGGACTATGGCTACACCTTC. Complete variable domain (other parts from reference TRBV9 and TRBJ1-2): DSGVTQTPKHLITATGQRVTLRCSPRSGDLSVYWYQQSLDQGLQFLIQYYNGEERAKGNILERFSAQQFPDLHSELNLSSLELGDSALYFCASSEGGSDYGYTFGSGTRLTVV.

The chain uses TRBV18 and TRBJ2-5; D not certain. Trimming took off 4 bases at V and 0 bases at J, with 0 bases between the two ends. The CDR3 is made up of 11 amino acids. Germline assignment: CDR1 KGHSH and CDR2 LQKENI. The CDR3 loop is CASSHQETQYF. The CDR3 DNA follows: TGTGCCAGCTCACACCAAGAGACCCAGTACTTC.

The J gene is TRBJ1-5, the V gene TRBV5-5; no clear D gene. The CDR3 is made up of 14 amino acids. Trimming stripped 0 bases from V and 1 base from J, with 5 bases between. The germline gives CDR1 SGHKS, CDR2 YYEKEE (reference sequence). The CDR3 loop reads CASSLGSSNQPQHF. As DNA, the CDR3 is TGTGCCAGCAGCTTGGGGTCCAGCAATCAGCCCCAGCATTTT.

V usage is TRBV5-5 and J usage is TRBJ1-2; D may be TRBD1 (5 bases). V was shortened by 0 bases and J by 7 bases, with 16 bases between the two germline ends. CDR3 size: 15 residues. Germline V gene data show CDR1 as SGHKS and CDR2 as YYEKEE (reference sequence). The chain's CDR3 is CASSLVPGSLLGYTF. The CDR3 nucleotides are TGTGCCAGCAGCTTGGTGCCAGGGAGCCTTCTTGGCTACACCTTC.

The rearrangement uses TRBV5-1 and TRBJ2-2, with 10 bases aligning to TRBD2. CDR1 and CDR2 from the germline V gene are SGHRS and YFSETQ. The CDR3 covers 16 residues. Trimming at V came to 4 bases and at J to 5 bases, leaving 8 bases not matched to a gene. The CDR3 protein is CASSLPRTSGTGELFF. CDR3 bases: TGCGCCAGCAGCCTACCCCGGACTAGCGGTACCGGGGAGCTGTTTTTT.

The chain couples TRBV24-1 to TRBJ2-1; D is ambiguous. The germline gives CDR1 KGHDR, CDR2 SFDVKD. The CDR3 contains 15 residues. The V and J ends lost 3 bases and 8 bases respectively, with 16 bases between them. The CDR3 is CATSDNLVSVHEQFF. DNA of the CDR3: TGTGCCACCAGTGATAACCTAGTGTCTGTCCATGAGCAGTTCTTC.

This chain connects TRBV27 to TRBJ1-3, with TRBD1 as a possible D gene (6 bases). This CDR3 region has 14 residues. Trimming stripped 4 bases from V and 0 bases from J, with 7 bases between. Germline assignment: CDR1 MNHEY and CDR2 SMNVEV (reference sequence). This chain's CDR3 is CASSSQGSGNTIYF. Written as DNA, the CDR3 is TGTGCCAGCAGTTCACAGGGCTCTGGAAACACCATATATTTT.

This chain joins TRBV6-5 and TRBJ2-2; D may be TRBD1 (5 bases). Trimming left V 6 bases short and J 3 bases short, with 11 bases between. Looked up from germline, CDR1 is MNHEY and CDR2 is SVGAGI. The CDR3 loop spans 14 amino acids. CDR3 sequence: CASRLDTYTGELFF. The CDR3 DNA reads TGTGCCAGCAGATTGGACACATACACCGGGGAGCTGTTTTTT.

The chain is built from TRBV18 and TRBJ2-1, with 11 bases aligning to TRBD1. The CDR3 contains 19 residues. The germline V gene has CDR1 KGHSH and CDR2 LQKENI. V shed 3 bases and J 6 bases; nucleotides not matched to a gene: 16. The CDR3 spells CASSPQAGTGGLMVNEQFF. CDR3 DNA sequence: TGTGCCAGCTCACCCCAAGCCGGGACAGGGGGGCTCATGGTCAATGAGCAGTTCTTC.

This chain links TRBV7-9 with TRBJ1-2, with TRBD1 matching 9 bases. Germline CDR1 and CDR2: SEHNR and FQNEAQ (reference sequence). V dropped 1 base and J dropped 6; count of bases not matched to a gene: 3. This CDR3 has 14 amino acids. The CDR3 loop is CASSLGGTGNGYTF. As DNA, the CDR3 is TGTGCCAGCAGCTTAGGAGGGACAGGGAATGGCTACACCTTC.

The rearrangement joins TRBV19 to TRBJ2-7; TRBD2 agrees at 11 bases. V trimming: 5 bases; J trimming: 3 bases; junction bases outside the gene matches: 3. From germline, CDR1 is LNHDA and CDR2 SQIVND (reference sequence). The CDR3 is 14 residues long. In DNA form, the CDR3 reads TGTGCCAGTAGTCTCGGGACTAGCGGCTACGAGCAGTACTTC. Amino acid sequence: CASSLGTSGYEQYF.

CDR3 DNA sequence: TGTGCCACCGGAGGCGGGACAGACTCCTACAATGAGCAGTTCTTC. As protein: CATGGGTDSYNEQFF. The rearrangement uses TRBV24-1 and TRBJ2-1, with D possibly TRBD1 on 7 matching bases. Per germline, CDR1 KGHDR and CDR2 SFDVKD. This CDR3 region has 15 residues. V was cut by 9 bases and J by 0 bases, with 14 bases left in between.

This clone was picked up a small number of times. This sequence joins TRBV9 and TRBJ1-1; D is possibly TRBD1 (6 bases). This CDR3 spans 14 amino acids. The V gene lost 5 bases and the J gene lost 0 bases, with 11 bases spanning the gap. Per the germline V gene, CDR1 is SGDLS and CDR2 is YYNGEE. In DNA form, the CDR3 reads TGTGCCAGCAGTCCAACAGGGATGAACACTGAAGCTTTCTTT. It yields the protein CASSPTGMNTEAFF.

J is TRBJ2-3 and V is TRBV6-4; 7 positions agree with TRBD2. Germline CDR1 and CDR2: MRHNA and SNTAGT. The CDR3 extends over 16 amino acids. V gave up 2 bases and J gave up 0 bases; unmatched junction bases: 5. CDR3 in DNA: TGTGCCAGCAGTGACGGCACTAGCGATAGCACAGATACGCAGTATTTT. Residues: CASSDGTSDSTDTQYF.

This chain uses TRBV5-1 with TRBJ2-5; 12 bases agree with TRBD2. CDR1 SGHRS and CDR2 YFSETQ come from the germline V gene. The J segment lost 4 bases and the V segment lost 4 bases, leaving 5 bases of the junction unmatched. The CDR3 runs to 15 residues. The CDR3 is CASSGTSGGIETQYF. CDR3 DNA: TGCGCCAGCAGCGGAACTAGCGGGGGGATAGAGACCCAGTACTTC. The full variable domain, with the rest looked up from reference TRBV5-1 and TRBJ2-5, is KAGVTQTPRYLIKTRGQQVTLSCSPISGHRSVSWYQQTPGQGLQFLFEYFSETQRNKGNFPGRFSGRQFSNSRSEMNVSTLELGDSALYLCASSGTSGGIETQYFGPGTRLLVL.

The chain carries TRBV21-1 and TRBJ2-1; TRBD1, the table's D call, lacks a check against the DNA. TRBV21-1 is labeled a pseudogene. CDR3 length: 15 residues. CDR3 coding DNA: TGTGCCAGCATCCCGGGACAGGGTATTTACAATGAGCAGTTCTTC. This translates into CASIPGQGIYNEQFF.

The chain combines TRBV5-8 with TRBJ2-2; 10 positions agree with TRBD1. CDR3 length equals 18 residues. Unmatched junction bases numbered 5, after V lost 0 bases and J lost 0 bases. Germline V lookup: CDR1 SGHTS, CDR2 YDEGEE. The chain's CDR3 is CASSLDWTGGANTGELFF. CDR3 bases: TGTGCCAGCAGCTTGGACTGGACAGGGGGGGCGAACACCGGGGAGCTGTTTTTT. Based on the CDR3 plus reference TRBV5-8 and TRBJ2-2, the full variable domain is EAGVTQSPTHLIKTRGQQATLRCSPISGHTSVYWYQQALGLGLQFLLWYDEGEERNRGNFPPRFSGRQFPNYSSELNVNALELEDSALYLCASSLDWTGGANTGELFFGEGSRLTVL.

The chain links TRBV7-3 to TRBJ2-7; D assignment may be TRBD1 or TRBD2 (5 bases each). CDR3 length: 15 residues. The germline V gene encodes CDR1 SGHTA and CDR2 FQGTGA. The V end was cut by 1 base, the J end by 0 bases, with 10 bases between. This CDR3 reads CASSLSPGSSYEQYF. The CDR3 coding sequence is TGTGCCAGCAGCTTAAGTCCAGGGAGCTCCTACGAGCAGTACTTC.

The rearrangement uses TRBV9 and TRBJ2-7; tentatively, D is TRBD1 (5 bases). The CDR3 loop spans 15 amino acids. Trimming left V 0 bases short and J 4 bases short, with 14 bases between. Germline V CDR1 and CDR2: SGDLS, YYNGEE. This chain's CDR3 is CASSVGGSVPYEQYF. The CDR3 DNA is TGTGCCAGCAGCGTAGGGGGCAGCGTACCTTACGAGCAGTACTTC.

This chain links TRBV6-5 with TRBJ2-5, with TRBD2 matching over 9 bases. This CDR3 has 13 residues. Germline loops: CDR1 MNHEY, CDR2 SVGAGI. V lost 7 bases, J lost 2 bases, and 2 bases stayed unmatched. The CDR3 here is CASTLAGQETQYF. In DNA, the CDR3 is TGTGCCAGCACCCTAGCGGGGCAAGAGACCCAGTACTTC.

The chain joins TRBV28 to TRBJ2-7; D possibly corresponds to TRBD1 (5 bases). V was shortened by 7 bases and J by 3 bases, with 19 bases between the two germline ends. CDR3 size: 15 residues. The V gene's germline CDR1 is MDHEN and CDR2 SYDVKM. The CDR3: CASTKQTGHLYEQYF. Written as DNA, the CDR3 is TGTGCCAGCACCAAACAGACCGGACACCTCTACGAGCAGTACTTC.

V gene TRBV5-1 combines with J gene TRBJ2-7, with 7 bases identical to TRBD2. Germline CDR1 reads SGHRS; CDR2 reads YFSETQ. V lost 5 bases and J lost 7; bases outside the gene matches: 9. This CDR3 has 13 amino acids. DNA of the CDR3: TGCGCCAGCAGAGCGGGGTTCCCAGGGGAGCAGTACTTC. It codes for CASRAGFPGEQYF.